Listed below are T cell receptor beta chains from one sample, sequenced in a study of T-cell memory formation after mild COVID-19. TCRdb ran MiXCR on the 5' RACE reads and lists one entry per CDR3 protein. The sample shows about 470,000 distinct CDR3 sequences, 18% of them seen only once. The sequenced material came from PBMCs or a T cell subset sorted from them (not recorded which). These receptors were taken from an adult woman who had mild COVID-19 (a few samples of this study predate the infection). Cell type and time point are not known. CDR3s include the opening cysteine and the closing phenylalanine or tryptophan. Fields, in order: V gene, J gene, CDR3 protein.

TRBV12-3/TRBV12-4	TRBJ2-4	CASSESLAKNIQYF
TRBV18	TRBJ2-7	CASSPTTGTVTGQYF
TRBV7-9	TRBJ2-3	CASSSGKQGASTDTQYF
TRBV20-1	TRBJ1-6	CSAWGQMYNSPLHF
TRBV12-3/TRBV12-4	TRBJ1-1	CASREGAVEAFF
TRBV3-1	TRBJ1-5	CASSPRQGARQPQHF
TRBV12-3/TRBV12-4	TRBJ1-2	CASSLPGYGYTF
TRBV7-9	TRBJ2-2	CASSADGTGELFF
TRBV12-3/TRBV12-4	TRBJ2-2	CAGGRENTGELFF
TRBV12-3/TRBV12-4	TRBJ1-1	CAIQFRTFMNTEAFF
TRBV12-3/TRBV12-4	TRBJ2-1	CASSLEATQFF
TRBV29-1	TRBJ1-1	CSVSGWLEAFF
TRBV7-8	TRBJ2-1	CASSLLAGGLIYNEQFF
TRBV15	TRBJ2-7	CATSTGSGDEQYF
TRBV20-1	TRBJ2-2	CSAGRSGLYTGELFF
TRBV18	TRBJ1-2	CASARWQGQRWESWGYTF
TRBV30	TRBJ2-7	CAWSGEGYEQYF
TRBV13	TRBJ2-1	CASSSAGGYNEQFF
TRBV20-1	TRBJ1-6	CSARQGHYSPLHF
TRBV5-6	TRBJ2-1	CASKVPRLGHNEQFF
TRBV29-1	TRBJ2-7	CSAESGTAPYEQYF
TRBV19	TRBJ1-1	CASRPRQGRTEAFF
TRBV24-1	TRBJ1-5	CATSDPGADNQPQHF
TRBV19	TRBJ2-7	CASKPPNGYEQYF
TRBV7-9	TRBJ1-5	CASSSQGVGSQPQHF
TRBV29-1	TRBJ1-1	CSVEGQVYTEAFF
TRBV7-2	TRBJ2-5	CASSLEAREETQYF
TRBV7-3	TRBJ1-1	CASSFHGNTEAFF
TRBV7-2	TRBJ2-7	CASTRDRVSYEQYF
TRBV12-3/TRBV12-4	TRBJ2-3	CASSSGHSTDTQYF
TRBV10-3	TRBJ2-1	CAISESGVWDEQFF
TRBV25-1	TRBJ2-1	CASSVGGSVSYNEQFF
TRBV11-2	TRBJ1-1	CASSLDLGGTNTEAFF
TRBV12-3/TRBV12-4	TRBJ2-1	CASTLRASSYNEQFF
TRBV29-1	TRBJ1-1	CSVEDRGGRLNTEAFF
TRBV6-6	TRBJ2-5	CASSYSEQETQYF
TRBV5-1	TRBJ2-3	CASGLAGTSTDTQYF
TRBV24-1	TRBJ2-7	CATSGSSGTVGEQYF
TRBV5-5	TRBJ2-3	CASSLRDRRGDTQYF
TRBV11-2	TRBJ2-7	CASSDGAVLAGQSYEQYF
TRBV5-1	TRBJ1-1	CASSPSGDTNTEAFF
TRBV5-6	TRBJ2-3	CASSFWPLGERPDTQYF
TRBV20-1	TRBJ2-3	CSARDPSGGTDTQYF
TRBV5-1	TRBJ2-7	CASSLTGWDEQYF
TRBV6-6	TRBJ2-1	CASLDSGSSYNEQFF
TRBV6-2/TRBV6-3	TRBJ2-1	CASSYNAGSHPNNEQFF
TRBV5-1	TRBJ1-1	CASSLVAGGTEAFF
TRBV24-1	TRBJ2-7	CATSDFWLAGAFYEQYF
TRBV4-1	TRBJ1-1	CASSQEKDEAFF
TRBV2	TRBJ2-7	CASSEVGSGGYEQYF
TRBV5-1	TRBJ2-7	CASSLGQGPFHEQYF
TRBV29-1	TRBJ2-5	CSVEPLSETQYF
TRBV12-5	TRBJ1-1	CASGLGTPNTEAFF
TRBV12-3/TRBV12-4	TRBJ2-2	CASTPAGRFHGELFF
TRBV5-4	TRBJ1-1	CASSPPGRSLNTEAFF
TRBV9	TRBJ2-2	CASSPEVNTGELFF
TRBV11-2	TRBJ2-3	CASSLARVTDTQYF
TRBV5-4	TRBJ1-2	CASSPPGGARGYTF
TRBV4-1	TRBJ1-1	CASALGAIRAKDTEAFF
TRBV29-1	TRBJ2-3	CSTWTGGTDTQYF